This entry is about one T cell receptor (beta chain). This entry is derived from a study of blood T cell repertoires in COVID-19. The wider study: COVID-19 samples collected from the United States, Italy and Spain covered acute and convalescent phases.

Those enrolled in Seattle joined during active infection and were followed longitudinally afterward. The CDR3 runs to 13 residues. V gave up 5 bases and J gave up 2 bases, with 7 bases separating them. Germline-derived CDR1 and CDR2 are LNHDA and SQIVND (reference sequence). In the original processing: Nucleated cell counts were estimated from reference gene primer amplification. Profiling relied on immunoSEQ multiplex PCR, and the TCRdb table lists in-frame clones only, not all of them. V and J calls and clone size are given by that table; D and trimming were obtained from the DNA. The profile shows approximately 250,000 clones, approximately 86% of them singletons.

This clonotype originated in a woman in her seventies with COVID-19, enrolled during active disease. Source material: peripheral blood. The chain couples TRBV19 to TRBJ1-5; D gene ambiguous. Here the CDR3 reads CASSSYGNQPQHF. The DNA for the CDR3 is TGTGCCAGTAGTTCCTATGGCAATCAGCCCCAGCATTTT. Full variable domain (rest looked up from reference TRBV19 and TRBJ1-5): DGGITQSPKYLFRKEGQNVTLSCEQNLNHDAMYWYRQDPGQGLRLIYYSQIVNDFQKGDIAEGYSVSREKKESFPLTVTSAQKNPTAFYLCASSSYGNQPQHFGDGTRLSIL.